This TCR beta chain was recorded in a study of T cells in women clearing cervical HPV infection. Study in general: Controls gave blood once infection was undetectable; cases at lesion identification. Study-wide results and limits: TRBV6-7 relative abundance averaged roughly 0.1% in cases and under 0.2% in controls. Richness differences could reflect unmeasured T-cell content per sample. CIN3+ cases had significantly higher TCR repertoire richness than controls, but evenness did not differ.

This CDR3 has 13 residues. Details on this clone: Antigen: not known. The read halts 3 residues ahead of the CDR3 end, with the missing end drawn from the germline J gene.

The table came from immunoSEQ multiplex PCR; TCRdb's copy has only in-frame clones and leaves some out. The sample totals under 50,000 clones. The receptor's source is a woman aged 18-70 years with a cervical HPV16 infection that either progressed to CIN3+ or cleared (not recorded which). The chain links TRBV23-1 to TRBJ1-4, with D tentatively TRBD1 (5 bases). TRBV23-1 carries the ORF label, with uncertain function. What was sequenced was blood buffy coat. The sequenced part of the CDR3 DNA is TGCGCCAGGGGGGGAGGGTTGACGAACGAA. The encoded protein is CARGGGLTNE. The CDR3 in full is CARGGGLTNELFF.